The 20 T cell receptor beta chains below all came from one sample that was sequenced in a study of shared clonotypes between healthy human individuals (dated by TCRdb to 2020 to 2022). The library was obtained by the immunoSEQ multiplex PCR assay. TCRdb provides this immuneACCESS table in a form limited to in-frame rearrangements. Some clones are lacking; in checked studies, under half of them reflect an unresolved V gene, and why the rest are absent is not known. The sample has about 770,000 clones on record, approximately 77% of them singletons. Clones ranked in the top ten supply approximately 1.8% of the sample. The specimen was memory CD4+ T cells sorted from blood. The intended sense of this specimen's cell subset or site label: CD45RA-negative fraction. The receptor set was obtained from a woman aged 25 to 45 in good health.

V is TRBV2 and J is TRBJ1-3, with a tentative D call TRBD1 (6 bases). V was pared by 5 bases and J by 2 bases, with 13 bases between. CDR1 and CDR2 (germline): SNHLY, FYNNEI. The CDR3 contains 15 residues. This CDR3 reads CASSYRELTGNTIYF. The DNA of the CDR3 is TGTGCCAGCAGTTACAGGGAGCTAACTGGAAACACCATATATTTT.

The rearrangement links TRBV4-1 to TRBJ1-2; TRBD1 agrees at 12 bases. V lost 4 bases and J lost 3; bases outside the gene matches: 15. This CDR3 region has 19 residues. Germline CDR1 is MGHRA and CDR2 is YSYEKL. DNA for the CDR3: TGCGCCAGCAGCCCCAACCCACAGGGGGACAGGGGGCGTCACTATGGCTACACCTTC. Encoded protein: CASSPNPQGDRGRHYGYTF.

The V and J genes are TRBV11-2 and TRBJ2-2, with 8 bases aligning to TRBD2. CDR3 length equals 19 residues. CDR1 and CDR2 from the germline V gene are SGHAT and FQNNGV. Trimming at V came to 4 bases and at J to 7 bases, leaving 20 bases not matched to a gene. The DNA for the CDR3 is TGTGCCAGCAGCTCACGACCGGGACTAGTATTTGGGAAGGACGGGGAGCTGTTTTTT. Translated, it gives CASSSRPGLVFGKDGELFF.

The sample holds one count of this clone. The gene calls are TRBV4-1 and TRBJ1-5; D is possibly TRBD1 (5 bases). The germline V gene has CDR1 MGHRA and CDR2 YSYEKL. The V gene lost 2 bases and the J gene lost 1 base, with 9 bases spanning the gap. The CDR3 has 15 amino acids. Here the CDR3 reads CASSQPGLSNQPQHF. Here the CDR3 DNA reads TGCGCCAGCAGCCAACCGGGACTGAGCAATCAGCCCCAGCATTTT.

The sample holds a few counts of this clone. Other DNA variants within this sample encode the same CDR3. The chain uses TRBV18 and TRBJ2-7; no reliable D call. The germline V gene encodes CDR1 KGHSH and CDR2 LQKENI. The CDR3 is made up of 12 amino acids. Trimming left V 1 base short and J 2 bases short, with 3 bases between. CDR3: CASSPQAYEQYF. CDR3 bases: TGTGCCAGCTCACCACAGGCCTACGAGCAGTACTTC.

The rearrangement uses TRBV7-6 and TRBJ2-3, with D uncertain. This CDR3 has 13 amino acids. V dropped 2 bases and J dropped 1 base, with 4 bases sitting between them. Germline V lookup: CDR1 SGHVS, CDR2 FNYEAQ. CDR3 DNA: TGTGCCAGCAGCTTACAGGGCACAGATACGCAGTATTTT. Translated: CASSLQGTDTQYF.

V is TRBV18 and J is TRBJ2-7, with TRBD1 matching over 7 bases. This CDR3 has 17 amino acids. Germline V CDR1 and CDR2: KGHSH, LQKENI. Losses at the gene ends were 2 bases for V and 1 base for J; bases not matched to a gene: 11. The DNA for the CDR3 is TGTGCCAGCTCACCAGGTACCGCCGGGACAGCGTCCTACGAGCAGTACTTC. This translates into CASSPGTAGTASYEQYF.

This clone was detected once. The chain employs TRBV28 and TRBJ1-3; 7 nucleotides line up with TRBD1. V lost 5 bases, J lost 0 bases, and 10 bases stayed unmatched. CDR1 MDHEN and CDR2 SYDVKM come from the germline V gene. The CDR3 loop spans 17 amino acids. CDR3 DNA: TGTGCCAGCAGTACCACGACGCCAGGGGGCTCTGGAAACACCATATATTTT. This sequence encodes CASSTTTPGGSGNTIYF.

The chain employs TRBV9 and TRBJ2-1; unclear D gene. The CDR3 runs 15 residues. Germline CDR1 is SGDLS and CDR2 is YYNGEE. V was pared by 2 bases and J by 1 base, with 10 bases between. CDR3 sequence (DNA): TGTGCCAGCAGCGTTTGGTCCCATTCCTACAATGAGCAGTTCTTC. It encodes CASSVWSHSYNEQFF.

V usage is TRBV2 and J usage is TRBJ1-6; 8 nucleotides align to TRBD1. This CDR3 region has 15 residues. CDR1 SNHLY and CDR2 FYNNEI come from the germline V gene. Trimming cost V 4 bases and J 10 bases; bases outside gene matches: 9. As DNA, the CDR3 is TGTGCCAGCAGTGTAACAGGGGGGATGGGCTCACCCCTCCACTTT. It encodes CASSVTGGMGSPLHF.

V is TRBV5-4 and J is TRBJ2-5; TRBD2 matches at 13 bases. Germline V CDR1 and CDR2: SGHNT, YYREEE (reference sequence). V shed 4 bases and J 5 bases; nucleotides not matched to a gene: 11. The CDR3 runs 17 residues. Here the CDR3 reads CASSPEELAGGPETQYF. As DNA, the CDR3 is TGTGCCAGCAGCCCCGAGGAACTAGCGGGAGGGCCGGAGACCCAGTACTTC.

This clone showed up just a few times. J is TRBJ2-1 and V is TRBV28; D may be TRBD2 (6 bases). The CDR3 extends over 13 amino acids. The V gene's germline CDR1 is MDHEN and CDR2 SYDVKM. V was cut by 4 bases and J by 12 bases, with 16 bases left in between. Here the CDR3 DNA reads TGTGCCAGCAGTTCCCCCCTTGCTAGCGTGCAGTTCTTC. Amino acids: CASSSPLASVQFF.

The chain carries TRBV28 and TRBJ2-1; D may correspond to TRBD1 or TRBD2 (6 bases each). The V end lost 2 bases, the J end lost 6 bases, and 14 bases lay between the germline ends. Germline V gives CDR1 MDHEN, CDR2 SYDVKM. The CDR3 is made up of 15 amino acids. CDR3 coding DNA: TGTGCCAGCAGTTTAAGGGGGGCCGGAGGCAATGAGCAGTTCTTC. Translating it yields CASSLRGAGGNEQFF.

This clone was recorded only once. The V gene is TRBV27, the J gene TRBJ2-5, with 8 positions matching TRBD2. CDR1 and CDR2 from the germline V gene are MNHEY and SMNVEV (reference sequence). With 8 bases clipped from V and 2 bases from J, the junction kept 7 bases outside the gene matches. This CDR3 is 14 amino acids long. This CDR3 is CASGRTSLQETQYF. CDR3 bases: TGTGCCAGCGGAAGGACTAGCTTACAAGAGACCCAGTACTTC.

This clone was counted at least ten times. This chain links TRBV7-9 with TRBJ1-2; TRBD1 matches at 8 bases. CDR3 length: 14 residues. The V gene's germline CDR1 is SEHNR and CDR2 FQNEAQ (reference sequence). Trimming cost V 6 bases and J 5 bases; bases outside gene matches: 8. The CDR3 reads CASSVGQGTYGYTF. The DNA of the CDR3 is TGTGCCAGCAGTGTAGGACAGGGCACGTATGGCTACACCTTC.

This chain uses TRBV5-1 with TRBJ2-7; D gene uncertain. V dropped 7 bases and J dropped 12 bases, with 17 bases sitting between them. The CDR3 loop spans 11 amino acids. Germline CDR1 is SGHRS and CDR2 is YFSETQ. The chain's CDR3 is CASVGGPGRYF. The CDR3 DNA reads as TGCGCCAGCGTCGGTGGACCGGGCAGGTACTTC.

This clone has just a few counts. This sequence joins TRBV19 and TRBJ1-1, with 9 positions matching TRBD1. CDR1 LNHDA and CDR2 SQIVND come from the germline V gene (reference sequence). The CDR3 is 15 residues long. V was pared by 5 bases and J by 2 bases, with 6 bases of the junction left unmatched. The CDR3 sequence is CASSSKTGGNTEAFF. The DNA for the CDR3 is TGTGCCAGTAGTTCAAAGACAGGGGGAAACACTGAAGCTTTCTTT. The full variable domain, completed using reference TRBV19 and TRBJ1-1, is DGGITQSPKYLFRKEGQNVTLSCEQNLNHDAMYWYRQDPGQGLRLIYYSQIVNDFQKGDIAEGYSVSREKKESFPLTVTSAQKNPTAFYLCASSSKTGGNTEAFFGQGTRLTVV.

This chain links TRBV6-1 with TRBJ1-2; TRBD1 might be the D (6 bases). Germline V gene data show CDR1 as MNHNS and CDR2 as SASEGT. V dropped 0 bases and J dropped 7 bases, with 15 bases sitting between them. The CDR3 sequence is 15 residues long. CDR3 nucleotide sequence: TGTGCCAGCAGTGAAGCTAACAGGGCGTTAGGTGGCTACACCTTC. It translates to CASSEANRALGGYTF.

This clone has only a few counts. V usage is TRBV5-4 and J usage is TRBJ1-2; TRBD1 matches at 10 bases. V was pared by 0 bases and J by 3 bases, with 5 bases of the junction left unmatched. The germline gives CDR1 SGHNT, CDR2 YYREEE (reference sequence). The CDR3 contains 16 residues. The CDR3 here is CASSLAQGQGHYGYTF. DNA of the CDR3: TGTGCCAGCAGCTTGGCGCAGGGACAGGGGCACTATGGCTACACCTTC.

This clone was seen once. CDR3 amino acids: CSARGWEKLFF. The CDR3 DNA reads TGCAGTGCCCGAGGGTGGGAAAAACTGTTTTTT. The chain carries TRBV20-1 and TRBJ1-4; unclear D gene. CDR3 size: 11 residues. Trimming pared 6 bases from V and 8 bases from J, leaving 10 bases between. Germline CDR1 DFQATT, CDR2 SNEGSKA (reference sequence).